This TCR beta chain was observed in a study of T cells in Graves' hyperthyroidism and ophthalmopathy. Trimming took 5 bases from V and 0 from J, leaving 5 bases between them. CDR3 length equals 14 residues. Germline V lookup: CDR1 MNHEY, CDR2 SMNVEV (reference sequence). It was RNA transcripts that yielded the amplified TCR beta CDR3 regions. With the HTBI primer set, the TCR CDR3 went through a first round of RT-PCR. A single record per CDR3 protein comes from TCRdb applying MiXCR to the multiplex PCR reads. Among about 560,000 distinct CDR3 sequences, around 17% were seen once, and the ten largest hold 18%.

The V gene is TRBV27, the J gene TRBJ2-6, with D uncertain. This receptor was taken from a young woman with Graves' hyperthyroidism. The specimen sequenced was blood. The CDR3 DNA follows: TGTGCCAGCAGTGCCTACTCTGGGGCCAACGTCCTGACTTTC. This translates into CASSAYSGANVLTF.